Following are 16 T cell receptor beta chains from one sample sequenced in a study of CD8+ T cells in alopecia areata. RNA was isolated and reverse transcribed to cDNA, the sequencing template. Assay: immunoSEQ multiplex PCR; the TCRdb copy retains only in-frame clones and omits some. The sample has 150,000 to 200,000 clones, 55% seen once. Material for sequencing was CD4+ T cells sorted from blood. The source is a human donor in good health.

The chain has TRBV2 and TRBJ2-3; tentatively, D is TRBD2 (5 bases). Germline-derived CDR1 and CDR2 are SNHLY and FYNNEI. With 6 bases removed from V and 1 base from J, the gap between germline ends came to 20 bases. This CDR3 has 17 residues. Here the CDR3 DNA reads TGTGCCAGCAGGGGCGTTACACAAGCCGGGGGCACAGATACGCAGTATTTT. The encoded protein is CASRGVTQAGGTDTQYF.

The V call is TRBV29-1, the J call TRBJ1-1; D ambiguous. The CDR3 has 11 residues. V shed 8 bases and J shed 6 bases, with 13 bases lying between them. Germline-derived CDR1 and CDR2 are SQVTM and ANQGSEA. The CDR3 spells CSPRRGAEAFF. The CDR3 nucleotides read TGCAGCCCCCGCCGAGGAGCTGAAGCTTTCTTT.

This clone has just one count. V usage is TRBV29-1 and J usage is TRBJ2-2; D is uncertain. The CDR3 contains 14 residues. CDR1 and CDR2 from the germline V gene are SQVTM and ANQGSEA. The germline V and J ends were trimmed by 5 bases and 0 bases, with 10 bases remaining between them. The DNA of the CDR3 is TGCAGCGTTCGGACCGTAGCGAACACCGGGGAGCTGTTTTTT. Its translation: CSVRTVANTGELFF.

V and J are TRBV5-6 and TRBJ1-1; D is undetermined. Germline lookup yields CDR1 SGHDT and CDR2 YYEEEE. Trimming removed 4 bases from V and 5 bases from J, with 18 bases in between. This CDR3 is built from 15 residues. The CDR3 here is CASSPDTGLRTEAFF. The CDR3 bases are TGTGCCAGCAGCCCGGATACGGGGTTGAGGACTGAAGCTTTCTTT.

This clone has only a few counts. CDR3 amino acids: CATKRTTGELFF. The CDR3 DNA sequence: TGTGCCACCAAGAGAACCACCGGGGAGCTGTTTTTT. The rearrangement uses TRBV19 and TRBJ2-2; D call uncertain. CDR1 is LNHDA, CDR2 SQIVND, per germline (reference sequence). The CDR3 has 12 residues. Between the trimmed V and J ends, which lost 10 bases and 4 bases, there was a span of 10 bases.

This clone showed up just a few times. The V gene is TRBV7-2, the J gene TRBJ2-2, with D unclear. CDR1 and CDR2 from the germline V gene are SGHTA and FQGNSA. Trimming removed 5 bases from V and 3 bases from J, with 10 bases in between. The CDR3 runs 14 residues. CDR3 bases: TGTGCCAGCAGCCTTCAGCCAGACACCGGGGAGCTGTTTTTT. Translating it yields CASSLQPDTGELFF.

The V and J genes are TRBV6-6 and TRBJ2-3; tentatively, D is TRBD2 (6 bases). Germline V gene lookup returns CDR1 MNHNY and CDR2 SVGAGI (reference sequence). The ends were cut back, 0 bases at V and 0 bases at J, with 7 bases in the middle. This CDR3 contains 15 residues. The CDR3 loop is CASSYSSGSTDTQYF. CDR3 bases: TGTGCCAGCAGTTACTCTAGCGGTAGCACAGATACGCAGTATTTT.

The genes are TRBV7-9 and TRBJ2-7; no firm D call. Between the trimmed V and J ends, which lost 0 bases and 4 bases, there was a span of 4 bases. Germline loops: CDR1 SEHNR, CDR2 FQNEAQ (reference sequence). This CDR3 is built from 12 residues. CDR3 loop: CASSLAAYEQYF. CDR3 nucleotides: TGTGCCAGCAGCTTAGCAGCGTACGAGCAGTACTTC. Complete variable domain (other parts from reference TRBV7-9 and TRBJ2-7): DTGVSQNPRHKITKRGQNVTFRCDPISEHNRLYWYRQTLGQGPEFLTYFQNEAQLEKSRLLSDRFSAERPKGSFSTLEIQRTEQGDSAMYLCASSLAAYEQYFGPGTRLTVT.

This chain uses TRBV9 with TRBJ1-4; 7 bases are shared with TRBD1. This CDR3 region has 15 residues. Losses at the gene ends were 3 bases for V and 7 bases for J; bases not matched to a gene: 9. CDR1 SGDLS and CDR2 YYNGEE come from the germline V gene. The CDR3 DNA is TGTGCCAGCAGCGCCCGACAGGGTATCGGTGAAAAACTGTTTTTT. It is translated as CASSARQGIGEKLFF.

The chain recombines TRBV10-3 with TRBJ2-5; a possible D gene is TRBD1 (6 bases). The CDR3 totals 13 residues. Trimming took off 4 bases at V and 4 bases at J, with 10 bases between the two ends. Germline-derived CDR1 and CDR2 are ENHRY and SYGVKD. CDR3 nucleotides: TGTGCCATCAGTGCTAGAGGGGGAGAGACCCAGTACTTC. Translated: CAISARGGETQYF.

This clone was detected only a few times. V gene TRBV11-2 combines with J gene TRBJ1-1; 9 nucleotides line up with TRBD1. This CDR3 has 13 residues. Germline loops: CDR1 SGHAT, CDR2 FQNNGV. J gave up 10 bases and V 4 bases, and 7 bases lay outside the gene matches. CDR3: CASSSRTGGRAFF. The CDR3 coding sequence is TGTGCCAGCAGCTCCCGAACAGGGGGCCGAGCTTTCTTT.

The chain joins TRBV30 to TRBJ1-1; D is ambiguous. From germline, CDR1 is GTSNPN and CDR2 SVGIG (reference sequence). Deletions cut 3 bases from V and 6 bases from J, with 23 bases between. This CDR3 spans 16 amino acids. CDR3 sequence reads: CAWSDYGRRAVSEAFF. The CDR3 region has the DNA TGTGCCTGGAGCGATTATGGTCGCCGGGCGGTCTCTGAAGCTTTCTTT.

This sequence joins TRBV30 and TRBJ2-1, with D hard to call. V lost 4 bases, J lost 2 bases, and 12 bases lay in between. There are 14 residues in the CDR3. Germline-derived CDR1 and CDR2 are GTSNPN and SVGIG (reference sequence). CDR3 DNA: TGTGCCTGGAACCGTGCGGTCACCTACAATGAGCAGTTCTTC. This encodes CAWNRAVTYNEQFF.

This clone is labeled medium-sized. J is TRBJ2-3 and V is TRBV7-9, with 8 positions matching TRBD1. The CDR3 contains 17 residues. After removal of 3 bases from V and 3 bases from J, the junction contained 11 bases not matched to a gene. From germline, CDR1 is SEHNR and CDR2 FQNEAQ (reference sequence). As DNA, the CDR3 is TGTGCCAGCAGCTTGGGTTCGACAGGGGATCGAACAGATACGCAGTATTTT. Translation gives CASSLGSTGDRTDTQYF.

The chain uses TRBV13 and TRBJ2-3; 7 bases line up with TRBD2. V shed 1 base and J 6 bases; nucleotides not matched to a gene: 16. This CDR3 spans 18 amino acids. Germline CDR1 and CDR2: PRHDT and FYEKMQ (reference sequence). CDR3 in amino acids: CASSLETSLIPHSDTQYF. Written as DNA, the CDR3 is TGTGCCAGCAGCTTAGAGACTAGCCTCATACCACACAGCGATACGCAGTATTTT.

V usage is TRBV19 and J usage is TRBJ2-4; weak D call: TRBD2 (6 bases). Germline CDR1 reads LNHDA; CDR2 reads SQIVND (reference sequence). V gave up 6 bases and J gave up 1 base, with 19 bases separating them. This CDR3 contains 17 residues. The CDR3 reads CASSATGEGLAKNIQYF. DNA of the CDR3: TGTGCCAGTAGCGCAACGGGGGAAGGTCTGGCCAAAAACATTCAGTACTTC.